This TCR beta chain was sequenced during a study of chemoradiotherapy in HPV16-positive cancers. Across the study: Functional T-cell assays on a couple of HPV16-positive patients' cells defined candidate HPV-specific clones and common TCR motifs. Points from the study as a whole: During treatment, candidate HPV-specific clones and E7-related motifs expanded in tumor. In HPV16-positive patients, HPV-responsive T-cell expansion tracked better recurrence-free survival.

Clones were sequenced by immunoSEQ multiplex PCR, and TCRdb holds only the in-frame ones, with some missing. In the table there are approximately 50,000 clones, 90% of which are singletons. A note on this clone: Its cognate antigen is unknown.

Germline V gives CDR1 SGHNT, CDR2 YYREEE (reference sequence). V shed 4 bases, J shed 4 bases, and the junction held 9 bases outside the gene matches. CDR3 size: 15 residues. The origin of this receptor is a human donor with HPV-associated anogenital cancer. V is TRBV5-4 and J is TRBJ2-7, with 9 bases matching TRBD1. Sequenced here: blood, sampled from a patient who underwent chemoradiotherapy. CDR3 sequence: CASSRPGTGLYEQYF. The CDR3 DNA sequence: TGTGCCAGCAGCCGCCCAGGGACAGGGCTATACGAGCAGTACTTC. Full variable domain (remainder filled in from reference TRBV5-4 and TRBJ2-7): ETGVTQSPTHLIKTRGQQVTLRCSSQSGHNTVSWYQQALGQGPQFIFQYYREEENGRGNFPPRFSGLQFPNYSSELNVNALELDDSALYLCASSRPGTGLYEQYFGPGTRLTVT.